This passage covers 8 T cell receptor beta chains from one sample sequenced in a study of T cell responses to AZD1222 COVID-19 vaccine. TCRdb keeps only in-frame clones here, not all; method: immunoSEQ multiplex PCR. This sample has tens of thousands of clones, with about 90% found just once. This material consisted of peripheral blood, taken 28 days after the second dose of the MenACWY control vaccine. These receptors were collected from an adult who received the MenACWY meningococcal vaccine as a control.

V gene TRBV2 combines with J gene TRBJ2-7; tentatively, D is TRBD1 or TRBD2 (7 bases each). CDR3 length: 13 residues. Trimming pared 6 bases from V and 5 bases from J, leaving 14 bases between. Germline CDR1 is SNHLY and CDR2 is FYNNEI. CDR3 in amino acids: CASRPQGGDEQYF. The CDR3 bases are TGTGCCAGCAGACCGCAGGGGGGGGACGAGCAGTACTTC.

The J gene is TRBJ1-2, the V gene TRBV5-6; 9 positions match TRBD1. The CDR3 totals 15 residues. Losses at the gene ends were 4 bases for V and 4 bases for J; bases not matched to a gene: 8. CDR1 and CDR2 (germline): SGHDT, YYEEEE. The CDR3 here is CASSPLGTGSYGYTF. The DNA for the CDR3 is TGTGCCAGCAGCCCCCTTGGGACAGGGTCCTATGGCTACACCTTC.

The gene calls are TRBV6-5 and TRBJ1-2; a weak D match, TRBD1 (5 bases). Germline-derived CDR1 and CDR2 are MNHEY and SVGAGI. V was trimmed by 8 bases and J by 5 bases, leaving 18 bases between them. The CDR3 totals 14 residues. The CDR3 DNA is TGTGCCAGCGAAAGCCGCACTGGGGGATATGGCTACACCTTC. Translated: CASESRTGGYGYTF.

The rearrangement uses TRBV7-6 and TRBJ2-3; 7 nucleotides line up with TRBD1. Trimming removed 1 base from V and 4 bases from J; junction bases left unmatched: 8. Germline V gives CDR1 SGHVS, CDR2 FNYEAQ. There are 16 residues in the CDR3. The CDR3 coding sequence is TGTGCCAGCAGCTTAGTCACCGGGACAGTATCAGATACGCAGTATTTT. This sequence encodes CASSLVTGTVSDTQYF.

The CDR3 nucleotides read TGTGCCAGCAGAGAAGATACAGGGGGTGTACGGCCCCAGCATTTT. Its protein is CASREDTGGVRPQHF. This sequence joins TRBV28 and TRBJ1-5; TRBD1 aligns across 8 bases. This CDR3 comprises 15 residues. Germline CDR1 MDHEN, CDR2 SYDVKM. The J segment lost 9 bases and the V segment lost 6 bases, leaving 13 bases of the junction unmatched.

The chain's CDR3 is CASTAGIATDTQYF. The CDR3 DNA reads TGTGCCAGCACCGCAGGTATCGCTACAGATACGCAGTATTTT. The chain carries TRBV6-5 and TRBJ2-3, with unresolved D. This CDR3 is built from 14 residues. Deletions cut 7 bases from V and 3 bases from J, with 14 bases between. The V gene's germline CDR1 is MNHEY and CDR2 SVGAGI.

This clone came up a few times. The chain joins TRBV2 to TRBJ2-7; possible D gene TRBD2, 5 bases. Per the germline V gene, CDR1 is SNHLY and CDR2 is FYNNEI. The CDR3 is 15 residues long. The V gene lost 7 bases and the J gene lost 0 bases, with 16 bases spanning the gap. DNA for the CDR3: TGTGCCAGCATGTACGTATCTACTAGCTCCTACGAGCAGTACTTC. It codes for CASMYVSTSSYEQYF.

The chain has TRBV19 and TRBJ1-1; D gene ambiguous. V was clipped by 5 bases and J by 0 bases, with 16 bases between them. The length of the CDR3 is 16 residues. Germline lookup yields CDR1 LNHDA and CDR2 SQIVND (reference sequence). The CDR3, as DNA: TGTGCCAGTAGTTCCTCGACCGGATCCATGAACACTGAAGCTTTCTTT. Protein: CASSSSTGSMNTEAFF.